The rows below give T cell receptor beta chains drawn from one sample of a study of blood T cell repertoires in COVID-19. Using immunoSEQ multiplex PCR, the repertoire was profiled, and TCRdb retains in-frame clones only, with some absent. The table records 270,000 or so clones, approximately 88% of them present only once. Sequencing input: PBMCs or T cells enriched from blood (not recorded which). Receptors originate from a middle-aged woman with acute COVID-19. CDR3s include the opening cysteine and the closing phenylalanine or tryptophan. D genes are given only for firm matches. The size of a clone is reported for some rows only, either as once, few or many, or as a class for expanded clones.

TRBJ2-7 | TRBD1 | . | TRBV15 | CATRDRGTYEQYF | TGTGCCACCCGGGACAGGGGGACCTACGAGCAGTACTTC
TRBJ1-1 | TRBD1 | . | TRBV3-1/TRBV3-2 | CASSLRQGEAFF | TGTGCCAGCAGCCTTCGACAGGGTGAAGCTTTCTTT
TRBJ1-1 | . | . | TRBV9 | CASSVDVEDTEAFF | TGTGCCAGCAGCGTAGACGTGGAGGACACTGAAGCTTTCTTT
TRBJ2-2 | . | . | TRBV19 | CASSSLDGELFF | TGTGCCAGTAGTTCCCTAGACGGGGAGCTGTTTTTT
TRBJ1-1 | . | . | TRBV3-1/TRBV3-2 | CASSLRGMSMNTEAFF | TGTGCCAGCAGCCTCCGAGGGATGAGCATGAACACTGAAGCTTTCTTT
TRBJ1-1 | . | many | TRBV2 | CASSAPRNRNTEAFF | TGTGCCAGCAGTGCCCCCAGGAACAGGAACACTGAAGCTTTCTTT
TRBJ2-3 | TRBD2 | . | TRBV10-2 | CASRQTLIAGSTDTQYF | TGCGCCAGCCGACAGACCCTAATAGCGGGATCCACAGATACGCAGTATTTT
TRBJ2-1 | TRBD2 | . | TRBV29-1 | CSVRRGSMDNEQFF | TGCAGCGTTCGGCGGGGGAGCATGGATAATGAGCAGTTCTTC
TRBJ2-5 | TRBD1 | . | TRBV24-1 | CATSGVFGTAQETQYF | TGTGCCACCAGTGGAGTATTCGGGACAGCACAAGAGACCCAGTACTTC
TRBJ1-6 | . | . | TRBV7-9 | CASSPPGDYNSPLHF | TGTGCCAGCAGCCCGCCGGGGGATTATAATTCACCCCTCCACTTT
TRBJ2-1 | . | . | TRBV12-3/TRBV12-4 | CASSSFPNEQFF | TGTGCCAGCAGTTCGTTCCCGAATGAGCAGTTCTTC
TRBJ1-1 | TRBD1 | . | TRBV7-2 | CASTPYRGRRAFF | TGTGCCAGCACCCCATACAGGGGGCGAAGAGCTTTCTTT
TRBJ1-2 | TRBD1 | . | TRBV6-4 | CASSDRFGTGGKDYGYTF | TGTGCCAGCAGTGATAGATTCGGGACAGGGGGAAAAGACTATGGCTACACCTTC
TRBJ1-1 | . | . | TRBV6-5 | CASSYSWRMNTEAFF | TGTGCCAGCAGTTACTCGTGGCGGATGAACACTGAAGCTTTCTTT
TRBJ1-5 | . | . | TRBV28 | CASSPRVRPRPGPQHF | TGTGCCAGCAGTCCCCGTGTTCGTCCGCGTCCAGGGCCCCAGCATTTT
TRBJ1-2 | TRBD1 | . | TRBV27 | CASSRTGGVNYGYTF | TGTGCCAGCAGTCGGACAGGGGGGGTAAACTATGGCTACACCTTC
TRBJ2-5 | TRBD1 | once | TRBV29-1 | CSVWTGGETQYF | TGCAGCGTGTGGACAGGGGGCGAGACCCAGTACTTC
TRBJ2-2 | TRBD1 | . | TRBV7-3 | CASSFSPGGASAGELFF | TGTGCCAGCAGCTTCAGTCCAGGGGGCGCTAGTGCTGGGGAGCTGTTTTTT
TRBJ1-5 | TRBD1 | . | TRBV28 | CASSVPGQPNQPQHF | TGTGCCAGCAGTGTTCCGGGACAGCCTAATCAGCCCCAGCATTTT
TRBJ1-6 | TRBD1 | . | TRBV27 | CASSPWDRANSPLHF | TGTGCCAGCAGTCCTTGGGACAGGGCTAATTCACCCCTCCACTTT
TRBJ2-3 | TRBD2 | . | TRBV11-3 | CASSLGTSGSTDTQYF | TGTGCCAGCAGCTTAGGGACTAGCGGGAGCACAGATACGCAGTATTTT
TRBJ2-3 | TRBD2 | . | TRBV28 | CASSLPRTSPQYF | TGTGCCAGCAGTTTACCCAGGACTAGCCCGCAGTATTTT
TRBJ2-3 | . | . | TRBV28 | CASSLGGRLKDTQYF | TGTGCCAGCAGTTTAGGGGGCAGGCTAAAGGATACGCAGTATTTT